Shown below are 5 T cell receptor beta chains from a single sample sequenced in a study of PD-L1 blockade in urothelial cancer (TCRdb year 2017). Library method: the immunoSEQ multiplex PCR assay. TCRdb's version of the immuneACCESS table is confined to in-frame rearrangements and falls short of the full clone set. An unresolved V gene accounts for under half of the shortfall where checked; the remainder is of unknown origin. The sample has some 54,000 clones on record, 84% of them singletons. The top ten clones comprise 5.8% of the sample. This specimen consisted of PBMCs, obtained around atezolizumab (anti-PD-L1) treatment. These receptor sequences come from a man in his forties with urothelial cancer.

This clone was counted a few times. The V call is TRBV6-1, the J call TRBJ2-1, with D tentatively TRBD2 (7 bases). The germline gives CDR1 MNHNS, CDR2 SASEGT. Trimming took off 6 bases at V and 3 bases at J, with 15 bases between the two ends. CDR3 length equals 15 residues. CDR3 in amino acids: CASRGGGSLYNEQFF. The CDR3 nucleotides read TGTGCCAGCAGAGGGGGGGGGTCCCTCTACAATGAGCAGTTCTTC.

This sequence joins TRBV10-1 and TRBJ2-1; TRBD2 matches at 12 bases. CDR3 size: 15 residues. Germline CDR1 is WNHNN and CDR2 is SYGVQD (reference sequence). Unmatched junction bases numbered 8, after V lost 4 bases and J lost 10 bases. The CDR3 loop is CASSARLAGVEEQFF. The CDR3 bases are TGCGCCAGCAGTGCGCGACTAGCGGGAGTGGAAGAGCAGTTCTTC.

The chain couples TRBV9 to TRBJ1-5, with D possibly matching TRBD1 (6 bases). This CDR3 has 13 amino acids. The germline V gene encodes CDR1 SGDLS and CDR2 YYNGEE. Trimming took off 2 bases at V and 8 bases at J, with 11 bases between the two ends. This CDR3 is CASSVSGDKPQHF. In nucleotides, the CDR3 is TGTGCCAGCAGCGTTTCAGGGGACAAGCCCCAGCATTTT.

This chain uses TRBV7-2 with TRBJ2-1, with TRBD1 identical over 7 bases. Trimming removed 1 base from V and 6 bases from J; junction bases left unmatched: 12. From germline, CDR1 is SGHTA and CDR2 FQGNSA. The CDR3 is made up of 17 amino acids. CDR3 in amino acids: CASSLGLRQGHSNEQFF. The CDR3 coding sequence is TGTGCCAGCAGCTTAGGGTTGCGACAGGGCCACTCCAATGAGCAGTTCTTC.

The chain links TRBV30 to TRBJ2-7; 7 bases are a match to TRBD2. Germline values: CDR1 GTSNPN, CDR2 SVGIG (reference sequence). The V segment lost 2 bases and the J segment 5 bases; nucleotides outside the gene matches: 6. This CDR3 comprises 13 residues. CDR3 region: CAWSLRERDEQYF. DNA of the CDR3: TGTGCCTGGAGTTTGCGGGAGAGAGACGAGCAGTACTTC.